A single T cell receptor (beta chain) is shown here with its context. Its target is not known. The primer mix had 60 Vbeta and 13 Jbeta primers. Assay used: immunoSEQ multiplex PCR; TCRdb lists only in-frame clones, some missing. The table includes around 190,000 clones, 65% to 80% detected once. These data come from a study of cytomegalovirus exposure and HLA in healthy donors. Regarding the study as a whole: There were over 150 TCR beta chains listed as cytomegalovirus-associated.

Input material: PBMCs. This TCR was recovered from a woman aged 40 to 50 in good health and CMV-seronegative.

The CDR3 loop reads CASSFQSTSGGSYSKTQYF. CDR3 in DNA: TGCGCCAGCAGCTTCCAATCGACTAGCGGGGGCTCCTACTCCAAGACCCAGTACTTC. The V gene is TRBV5-1, the J gene TRBJ2-5, with TRBD2 identical over 12 bases. J was trimmed by 6 bases and V by 2 bases; bases with no gene match: 17. The CDR3 runs to 19 residues. Per germline, CDR1 SGHRS and CDR2 YFSETQ.